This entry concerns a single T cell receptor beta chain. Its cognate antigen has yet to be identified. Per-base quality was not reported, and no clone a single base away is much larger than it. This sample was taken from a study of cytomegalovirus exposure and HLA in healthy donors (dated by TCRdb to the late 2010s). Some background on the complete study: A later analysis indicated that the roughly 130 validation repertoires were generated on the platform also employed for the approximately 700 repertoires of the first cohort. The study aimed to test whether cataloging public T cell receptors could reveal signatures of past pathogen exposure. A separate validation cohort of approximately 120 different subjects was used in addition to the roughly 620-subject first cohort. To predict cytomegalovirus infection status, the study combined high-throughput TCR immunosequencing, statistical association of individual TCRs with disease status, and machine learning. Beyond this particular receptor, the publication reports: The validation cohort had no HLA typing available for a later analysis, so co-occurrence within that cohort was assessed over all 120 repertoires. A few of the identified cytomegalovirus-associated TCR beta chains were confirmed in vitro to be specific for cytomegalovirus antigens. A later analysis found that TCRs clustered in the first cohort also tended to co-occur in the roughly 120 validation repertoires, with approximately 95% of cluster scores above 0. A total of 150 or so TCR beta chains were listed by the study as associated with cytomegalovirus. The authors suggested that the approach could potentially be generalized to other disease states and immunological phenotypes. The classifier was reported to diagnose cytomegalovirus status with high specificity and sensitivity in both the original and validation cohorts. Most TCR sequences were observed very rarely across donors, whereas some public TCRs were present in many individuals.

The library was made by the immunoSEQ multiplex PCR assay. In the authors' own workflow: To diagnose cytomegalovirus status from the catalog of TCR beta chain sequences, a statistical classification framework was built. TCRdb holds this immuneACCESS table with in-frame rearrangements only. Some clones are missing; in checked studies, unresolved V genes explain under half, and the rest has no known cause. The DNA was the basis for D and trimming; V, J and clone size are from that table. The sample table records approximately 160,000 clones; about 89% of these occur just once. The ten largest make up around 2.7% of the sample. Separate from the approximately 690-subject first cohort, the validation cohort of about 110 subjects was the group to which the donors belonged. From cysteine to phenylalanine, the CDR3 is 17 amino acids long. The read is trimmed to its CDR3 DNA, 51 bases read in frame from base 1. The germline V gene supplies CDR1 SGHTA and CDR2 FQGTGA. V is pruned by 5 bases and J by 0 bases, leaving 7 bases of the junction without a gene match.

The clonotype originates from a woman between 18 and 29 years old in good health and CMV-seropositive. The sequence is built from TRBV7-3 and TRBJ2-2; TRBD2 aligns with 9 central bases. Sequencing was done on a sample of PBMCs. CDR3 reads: CASSLDGTSPNTGELFF. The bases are TGTGCCAGCAGCCTCGACGGGACTAGCCCGAACACCGGGGAGCTGTTTTTT.